The 28 T cell receptor beta chains below come from one sample, sequenced in a study of blood T cell repertoires in COVID-19. TCRdb keeps only in-frame clones here, not all; method: immunoSEQ multiplex PCR. The data hold about 240,000 clones, with around 85% observed a single time. Sequencing was carried out using peripheral blood. Receptor source: a woman at least 80 years old with acute or convalescent COVID-19.

This chain connects TRBV28 to TRBJ2-7, with TRBD2 matching 7 bases. J gave up 3 bases and V 4 bases, and 12 bases lay outside the gene matches. The V gene's germline CDR1 is MDHEN and CDR2 SYDVKM. The CDR3 consists of 16 residues. CDR3 region: CASSSALPGLSYEQYF. CDR3 DNA sequence: TGTGCCAGCAGTTCCGCACTCCCGGGACTAAGCTACGAGCAGTACTTC.

The chain carries TRBV5-1 and TRBJ1-3; possibly TRBD1 for D (5 bases). This CDR3 region has 13 residues. CDR1 is SGHRS, CDR2 YFSETQ, per germline. Trimming took off 5 bases at V and 6 bases at J, with 12 bases between the two ends. The CDR3 nucleotides are TGCGCCAGCAGAGGGGAAGGGTTAAACACCATATATTTT. Residues: CASRGEGLNTIYF.

V is TRBV5-4 and J is TRBJ1-4; D perhaps matches TRBD1 (5 bases). CDR1 and CDR2 (germline): SGHNT, YYREEE (reference sequence). With 9 bases removed from V and 6 bases from J, the gap between germline ends came to 15 bases. The CDR3 contains 13 residues. CDR3 amino acids: CATRKGVDEKLFF. The CDR3 DNA sequence: TGTGCCACTCGAAAAGGGGTCGATGAAAAACTGTTTTTT.

J is TRBJ1-1 and V is TRBV5-1; 8 bases match TRBD1. CDR3 size: 14 residues. The J segment lost 3 bases and the V segment lost 2 bases, leaving 3 bases of the junction unmatched. CDR1 and CDR2 from the germline V gene are SGHRS and YFSETQ. The chain's CDR3 is CASSFRGRDTEAFF. As DNA, the CDR3 is TGCGCCAGCAGCTTCAGGGGGCGGGACACTGAAGCTTTCTTT.

For the CDR3, the DNA is TGTGCCAGCAGTGAAATTAAAACAGGGGCTAACTATGGCTACACCTTC. It translates to CASSEIKTGANYGYTF. The chain has TRBV2 and TRBJ1-2; TRBD1 matches at 7 bases. V gave up 2 bases and J gave up 0 bases; unmatched junction bases: 6. The CDR3 contains 16 residues. Germline V gene data show CDR1 as SNHLY and CDR2 as FYNNEI.

The chain carries TRBV6-1 and TRBJ2-7, with TRBD1 matching 7 bases. V lost 0 bases and J lost 3; bases outside the gene matches: 11. The CDR3 is 17 residues long. Per the germline V gene, CDR1 is MNHNS and CDR2 is SASEGT. Here the CDR3 reads CASSEAHTGAAFYEQYF. For the CDR3, the DNA is TGTGCCAGCAGTGAAGCGCACACAGGGGCGGCCTTCTACGAGCAGTACTTC.

This chain joins TRBV6-4 and TRBJ2-3; D possibly corresponds to TRBD1 (6 bases). CDR3 length: 15 amino acids. Germline CDR1 reads MRHNA; CDR2 reads SNTAGT. V was cut by 6 bases and J by 1 base, with 14 bases left in between. CDR3 sequence reads: CASSAQGGGTDTQYF. CDR3 coding DNA: TGTGCCAGCAGCGCACAGGGTGGGGGCACAGATACGCAGTATTTT.

The chain has TRBV28 and TRBJ2-5; 13 positions agree with TRBD2. Germline CDR1 reads MDHEN; CDR2 reads SYDVKM. This CDR3 spans 16 amino acids. The V and J ends lost 3 bases and 4 bases, in that order; junction bases with no gene match: 5. In nucleotides, the CDR3 is TGTGCCAGCAGTTTTTCGGGACTAGCGGGGCGAGAGACCCAGTACTTC. This translates into CASSFSGLAGRETQYF.

The chain employs TRBV7-9 and TRBJ2-7, with D possibly TRBD1 on 6 matching bases. The CDR3 runs 15 residues. Between the trimmed V and J ends, which lost 1 base and 4 bases, there was a span of 14 bases. Per the germline V gene, CDR1 is SEHNR and CDR2 is FQNEAQ (reference sequence). The CDR3 DNA follows: TGTGCCAGCAGCTTAGACCAGGGGATCGGGTACGAGCAGTACTTC. The encoded protein is CASSLDQGIGYEQYF.

This clone was seen once. The V call is TRBV2, the J call TRBJ2-5; D is unclear. Trimming took off 7 bases at V and 5 bases at J, with 17 bases between the two ends. The V gene's germline CDR1 is SNHLY and CDR2 FYNNEI. The CDR3 consists of 14 residues. DNA of the CDR3: TGTGCCAGCACCTTCTCCGTTGTGTCGGAGACCCAGTACTTC. Its protein product is CASTFSVVSETQYF.

The rearrangement joins TRBV3-1 (or the pseudogene TRBV3-2) to TRBJ1-2; tentative D call: TRBD1 (5 bases). The CDR3 has 14 residues. The V and J ends lost 1 base and 7 bases respectively, with 13 bases between them. The germline CDR1 and CDR2 sequences are LGHDT and YNNKEL (reference sequence). CDR3 region: CASSQGRDEVGYTF. DNA for the CDR3: TGTGCCAGCAGCCAAGGCAGGGATGAGGTTGGCTACACCTTC.

The chain combines TRBV18 with TRBJ1-2; TRBD1 aligns across 7 bases. Germline V gives CDR1 KGHSH, CDR2 LQKENI. The CDR3 runs 14 residues. J was trimmed by 6 bases and V by 4 bases; bases with no gene match: 8. The DNA for the CDR3 is TGTGCCAGCTCACGAACTGCCGGGACAGATGGCTACACCTTC. Protein: CASSRTAGTDGYTF.

This clone was found a few times. The V and J genes are TRBV28 and TRBJ2-3; D not resolved. The length of the CDR3 is 12 residues. V dropped 5 bases and J dropped 5 bases, with 8 bases sitting between them. Germline V lookup: CDR1 MDHEN, CDR2 SYDVKM. The CDR3 here is CASSAFVDTQYF. The CDR3 DNA reads as TGTGCCAGCAGTGCGTTCGTAGATACGCAGTATTTT. Full variable domain (missing parts from reference TRBV28 and TRBJ2-3): DVKVTQSSRYLVKRTGEKVFLECVQDMDHENMFWYRQDPGLGLRLIYFSYDVKMKEKGDIPEGYSVSREKKERFSLILESASTNQTSMYLCASSAFVDTQYFGPGTRLTVL.

The J gene is TRBJ1-1, the V gene TRBV28; tentatively, D is TRBD1 (5 bases). The germline gives CDR1 MDHEN, CDR2 SYDVKM. The CDR3 consists of 13 residues. V lost 6 bases, J lost 4 bases, and 12 bases lay in between. CDR3 DNA sequence: TGTGCCAGCAGCCAGACAGTTCTCACTGAAGCTTTCTTT. It encodes CASSQTVLTEAFF.

The count of this clone is one. The chain couples TRBV27 to TRBJ2-3; 7 positions agree with TRBD2. From germline, CDR1 is MNHEY and CDR2 SMNVEV (reference sequence). The CDR3 is 16 residues long. J gave up 7 bases and V 4 bases, and 14 bases lay outside the gene matches. The CDR3 loop is CASSYAPPGGGNTQYF. For the CDR3, the DNA is TGTGCCAGCAGTTACGCCCCCCCGGGCGGGGGAAATACGCAGTATTTT.

The V gene is TRBV5-6, the J gene TRBJ2-3; the D is unclear. The CDR3 is 13 amino acids. Trimming shortened V by 6 bases and J by 3 bases, and 11 bases separated the two germline ends. Germline loops: CDR1 SGHDT, CDR2 YYEEEE. DNA of the CDR3: TGTGCCAGCACCGTAGTTCTGACAGATACGCAGTATTTT. This codes for CASTVVLTDTQYF.

The sample holds one count of this clone. This chain connects TRBV6-5 to TRBJ1-1, with 11 bases identical to TRBD1. The J segment lost 5 bases and the V segment lost 8 bases, leaving 10 bases of the junction unmatched. The CDR3 runs to 15 residues. The germline V gene has CDR1 MNHEY and CDR2 SVGAGI. This chain's CDR3 is CASLDTGTGGTEAFF. The CDR3 bases are TGTGCCAGCCTCGATACCGGGACAGGGGGAACTGAAGCTTTCTTT.

V usage is TRBV29-1 and J usage is TRBJ1-1; the match to TRBD1 covers 8 bases. Germline V gives CDR1 SQVTM, CDR2 ANQGSEA. The CDR3 length is 13 residues. Germline trimming cut 6 bases from V and 5 bases from J; bases unmatched to any gene: 8. CDR3 coding DNA: TGCAGCGTACACACAGGGGGAGGGACTGAAGCTTTCTTT. Translated, it gives CSVHTGGGTEAFF.

The chain carries TRBV19 and TRBJ2-1; 10 nucleotides align to TRBD2. This CDR3 comprises 19 residues. Germline V gene data show CDR1 as LNHDA and CDR2 as SQIVND (reference sequence). V was pared by 5 bases and J by 0 bases, with 13 bases of the junction left unmatched. This CDR3 reads CASSPAGTSDPSSYNEQFF. The CDR3 coding sequence is TGTGCCAGTAGTCCGGCAGGGACTAGCGACCCGAGCTCCTACAATGAGCAGTTCTTC. The entire variable domain, with the rest obtained from reference TRBV19 and TRBJ2-1, is as follows: DGGITQSPKYLFRKEGQNVTLSCEQNLNHDAMYWYRQDPGQGLRLIYYSQIVNDFQKGDIAEGYSVSREKKESFPLTVTSAQKNPTAFYLCASSPAGTSDPSSYNEQFFGPGTRLTVL.

The chain carries TRBV7-2 and TRBJ1-2, with a tentative D call TRBD1 (5 bases). CDR1 is SGHTA, CDR2 FQGNSA, per germline. V shed 5 bases and J shed 4 bases, with 14 bases lying between them. The CDR3 loop spans 14 amino acids. This CDR3 is CASSGGSGGYGYTF. The CDR3 coding sequence is TGTGCCAGCAGCGGGGGGTCAGGTGGCTATGGCTACACCTTC.

This clone was found once. This chain joins TRBV6-4 and TRBJ2-3, with 9 positions matching TRBD1. CDR3 length equals 16 residues. J was trimmed by 2 bases and V by 0 bases; bases with no gene match: 3. From germline, CDR1 is MRHNA and CDR2 SNTAGT. CDR3 sequence: CASSDSGTGPTDTQYF. For the CDR3, the DNA is TGTGCCAGCAGTGACTCGGGGACAGGGCCCACAGATACGCAGTATTTT.

The V and J genes are TRBV29-1 and TRBJ1-3; unclear D gene. This CDR3 is 12 amino acids long. Germline V CDR1 and CDR2: SQVTM, ANQGSEA. The ends were cut back, 1 base at V and 7 bases at J, with 8 bases in the middle. This chain's CDR3 is CSVEATLNTIYF. The CDR3 nucleotides read TGCAGCGTTGAAGCGACACTCAACACCATATATTTT.

The chain uses TRBV3-1 (or the pseudogene TRBV3-2) and TRBJ2-3, with 10 nucleotides matching TRBD2. The CDR3 extends over 18 amino acids. V gave up 1 base and J gave up 0 bases; unmatched junction bases: 7. Germline lookup yields CDR1 LGHDT and CDR2 YNNKEL (reference sequence). CDR3 region: CASSQVLAGVLSTDTQYF. CDR3 DNA sequence: TGTGCCAGCAGCCAAGTGCTAGCGGGGGTACTGAGCACAGATACGCAGTATTTT.

Worth noting for this clone: This sample also contains other DNA sequences that code for the same CDR3. The genes are TRBV28 and TRBJ1-3; 7 bases line up with TRBD1. Germline CDR1 is MDHEN and CDR2 is SYDVKM. J lost 0 bases, V lost 6 bases, and 2 bases had no gene match. The CDR3 length is 14 residues. The CDR3 region is CASSRTGSGNTIYF. DNA of the CDR3: TGTGCCAGCAGCCGGACAGGCTCTGGAAACACCATATATTTT.

The chain carries TRBV2 and TRBJ1-1, with a tentative D call TRBD1 (5 bases). The length of the CDR3 is 16 residues. CDR1 and CDR2 from the germline V gene are SNHLY and FYNNEI. The ends were cut back, 7 bases at V and 0 bases at J, with 18 bases in the middle. The CDR3 here is CASTPGVGGMNTEAFF. The CDR3 nucleotides are TGTGCCAGCACCCCCGGGGTGGGGGGAATGAACACTGAAGCTTTCTTT.

This chain connects TRBV19 to TRBJ2-2; D is possibly TRBD2 (5 bases). Germline V CDR1 and CDR2: LNHDA, SQIVND (reference sequence). V was cut by 3 bases and J by 1 base, with 9 bases left in between. The CDR3 length is 15 residues. Here the CDR3 reads CASSMGARNTGELFF. The CDR3, as DNA: TGTGCCAGTAGTATGGGAGCGAGGAACACCGGGGAGCTGTTTTTT.

The genes are TRBV9 and TRBJ2-6, with D possibly being TRBD1 (5 bases). V lost 4 bases, J lost 0 bases, and 14 bases lay in between. Germline V lookup: CDR1 SGDLS, CDR2 YYNGEE. This CDR3 comprises 17 residues. CDR3 bases: TGTGCCAGCAGCTTAGGGGCGTTAAGCTCTGGGGCCAACGTCCTGACTTTC. As protein: CASSLGALSSGANVLTF.

The V and J genes are TRBV9 and TRBJ2-6, with TRBD1 matching over 7 bases. Germline V gene lookup returns CDR1 SGDLS and CDR2 YYNGEE. The CDR3 runs to 18 residues. The V and J ends lost 3 bases and 1 base, in that order; junction bases with no gene match: 10. CDR3 sequence (DNA): TGTGCCAGCAGCGAACGAAACAGGGGTAAATCTGGGGCCAACGTCCTGACTTTC. Amino acid sequence: CASSERNRGKSGANVLTF.